This TCR beta chain was identified during a study of cytomegalovirus exposure and HLA in healthy donors. Study background: For the approximately 360 genotyped donors, approximately 82% fell within the Caucasian-associated ancestry cluster.

This CDR3 has 17 residues. V lost 2 bases to trimming and J lost 4 bases; unmatched junction nucleotides: 9. Germline V gene lookup returns CDR1 SGHVS and CDR2 FNYEAQ. General study points: The study recorded over 150 TCR beta chains that were cytomegalovirus-associated.

Concerning this clone: What it recognizes is unknown.

With 60 Vbeta and 13 Jbeta primers, the PCR was carried out. Data came from immunoSEQ multiplex PCR; TCRdb stores just in-frame clones and leaves some out. The sample shows 110,000 to 150,000 clones, about 75% of them seen only once. This TCR was recovered from a man aged 25-45 years in good health and CMV-seronegative. The chain recombines TRBV7-6 with TRBJ2-5, with 11 nucleotides matching TRBD1. The source material was PBMCs. The CDR3 region has the DNA TGTGCCAGCAGCTTATGGGGACAGGGGGTCGAGGGAGAGACCCAGTACTTC. It codes for CASSLWGQGVEGETQYF. Full variable domain (rest looked up from reference TRBV7-6 and TRBJ2-5): GAGVSQSPRYKVTKRGQDVALRCDPISGHVSLYWYRQALGQGPEFLTYFNYEAQQDKSGLPNDRFSAERPEGSISTLTIQRTEQRDSAMYRCASSLWGQGVEGETQYFGPGTRLLVL.